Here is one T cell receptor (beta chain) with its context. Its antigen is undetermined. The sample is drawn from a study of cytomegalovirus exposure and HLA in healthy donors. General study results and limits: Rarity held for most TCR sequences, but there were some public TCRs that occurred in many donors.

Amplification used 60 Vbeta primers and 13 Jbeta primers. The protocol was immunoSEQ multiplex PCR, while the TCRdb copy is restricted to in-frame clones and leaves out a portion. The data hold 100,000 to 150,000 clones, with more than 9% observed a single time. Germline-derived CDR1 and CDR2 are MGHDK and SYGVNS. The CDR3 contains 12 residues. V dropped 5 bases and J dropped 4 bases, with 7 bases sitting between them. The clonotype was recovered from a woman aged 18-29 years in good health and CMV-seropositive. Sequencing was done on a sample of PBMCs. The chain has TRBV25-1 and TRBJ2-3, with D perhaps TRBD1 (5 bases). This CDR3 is CASSKGSDTQYF. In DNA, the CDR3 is TGTGCCAGCAGTAAGGGGTCAGATACGCAGTATTTT.